These 29 T cell receptor beta chains share one sample of origin, sequenced in a study of beta chain features in type 1 diabetes. The sequenced template was cDNA made from the entire isolated RNA. Produced via immunoSEQ multiplex PCR; TCRdb's table is partial and in-frame only. The table has 860,000 or so clones, under 20% seen once. The sequencing input was naive CD4+ T cells from blood. Every receptor here comes from a woman between 18 and 29 years old in good health.

In regard to this clone: At one end, the junction sequence differs from germline, possibly due to a read error. The same CDR3 is also encoded by other DNA sequences in this sample. The chain employs TRBV6-6 and TRBJ2-1; 7 bases align to TRBD2. This CDR3 is 14 amino acids long. Germline V CDR1 and CDR2: MNHNY, SVGAGI (reference sequence). CDR3 sequence: CASSDSGSYNEQFF. CDR3 DNA sequence: TGTGCGAGCAGTGATAGCGGGTCCTACAATGAGCAGTTCTTC.

The chain employs TRBV5-4 and TRBJ2-1, with TRBD2 matching 11 bases. Per germline, CDR1 SGHNT and CDR2 YYREEE (reference sequence). Unmatched junction bases numbered 8, after V lost 5 bases and J lost 7 bases. The CDR3 extends over 15 amino acids. CDR3 nucleotide sequence: TGTGCCAGCAGAATAGCGGGAGGGAGGCTGAATGAGCAGTTCTTC. This encodes CASRIAGGRLNEQFF.

The V gene is TRBV10-3, the J gene TRBJ2-6; the D is unclear. V lost 7 bases and J lost 0, with 4 bases in between. The CDR3 totals 13 residues. CDR1 and CDR2 (germline): ENHRY, SYGVKD. CDR3 sequence reads: CAITYSGANVLTF. CDR3 coding DNA: TGTGCCATCACTTACTCTGGGGCCAACGTCCTGACTTTC.

This chain uses TRBV13 with TRBJ2-3; no definite D call. The germline V gene encodes CDR1 PRHDT and CDR2 FYEKMQ (reference sequence). The CDR3 is made up of 14 amino acids. With 1 base removed from V and 6 bases from J, the gap between germline ends came to 11 bases. In DNA form, the CDR3 reads TGTGCCAGCAGCTTAGTGGGGTATAGGGATACGCAGTATTTT. As protein: CASSLVGYRDTQYF. The full variable domain, in which reference TRBV13 and TRBJ2-3 provide the parts outside the CDR3, is AAGVIQSPRHLIKEKRETATLKCYPIPRHDTVYWYQQGPGQDPQFLISFYEKMQSDKGSIPDRFSAQQFSDYHSELNMSSLELGDSALYFCASSLVGYRDTQYFGPGTRLTVL.

The V call is TRBV6-5, the J call TRBJ1-2, with D uncertain. Trimming pared 6 bases from V and 5 bases from J, leaving 16 bases between. Per germline, CDR1 MNHEY and CDR2 SVGAGI. This CDR3 region has 14 residues. Here the CDR3 reads CASRSHGARYGYTF. CDR3 sequence (DNA): TGTGCCAGCAGGTCTCATGGAGCGCGGTATGGCTACACCTTC.

This clone was observed a handful of times. The chain is built from TRBV7-9 and TRBJ2-3, with TRBD1 identical over 8 bases. V trimming: 5 bases; J trimming: 1 base; junction bases outside the gene matches: 5. CDR3 size: 15 residues. Germline CDR1 and CDR2: SEHNR and FQNEAQ (reference sequence). The CDR3 nucleotides read TGTGCCAGCAGCAAGGACAGGGTTGGCACAGATACGCAGTATTTT. It specifies CASSKDRVGTDTQYF.

The table lists this clone with a few counts. The genes are TRBV9 and TRBJ2-1; 8 bases align to TRBD1. The ends lost 4 bases at V and 8 bases at J; junction bases unmatched: 11. Germline V gene lookup returns CDR1 SGDLS and CDR2 YYNGEE. CDR3 length: 15 residues. CDR3 sequence (DNA): TGTGCCAGCAGCACGCGACAGGGGTTGGTTCATGAGCAGTTCTTC. Protein sequence: CASSTRQGLVHEQFF.

Only a few counts were recorded for this clone. The gene calls are TRBV5-1 and TRBJ2-2; a possible D gene is TRBD2 (7 bases). Germline assignment: CDR1 SGHRS and CDR2 YFSETQ. The CDR3 has 15 amino acids. The ends were cut back, 6 bases at V and 4 bases at J, with 16 bases in the middle. The CDR3 nucleotides read TGCGCCAGCACGACTCGCGGGGGCGTCACCGGGGAGCTGTTTTTT. It yields the protein CASTTRGGVTGELFF.

This rearrangement joins TRBV7-9 to TRBJ1-1; 7 bases fit TRBD1. The CDR3 covers 15 residues. V gave up 2 bases and J gave up 5 bases; unmatched junction bases: 8. In germline, CDR1 is SEHNR, CDR2 FQNEAQ (reference sequence). The CDR3 bases are TGTGCCAGCAGCTTACTCTTAAGGGGGCCAACTGAAGCTTTCTTT. It specifies CASSLLLRGPTEAFF. The full variable domain, with the rest looked up from reference TRBV7-9 and TRBJ1-1, is DTGVSQNPRHKITKRGQNVTFRCDPISEHNRLYWYRQTLGQGPEFLTYFQNEAQLEKSRLLSDRFSAERPKGSFSTLEIQRTEQGDSAMYLCASSLLLRGPTEAFFGQGTRLTVV.

The chain couples TRBV2 to TRBJ1-5; D perhaps matches TRBD1 (5 bases). The length of the CDR3 is 15 residues. Germline CDR1 is SNHLY and CDR2 is FYNNEI. The V and J ends lost 5 bases and 0 bases respectively, with 11 bases between them. CDR3 loop: CASSHDSLSNQPQHF. CDR3 nucleotides: TGTGCCAGCAGTCATGACAGCCTTAGCAATCAGCCCCAGCATTTT. Variable domain in full (rest from reference TRBV2 and TRBJ1-5): EPEVTQTPSHQVTQMGQEVILRCVPISNHLYFYWYRQILGQKVEFLVSFYNNEISEKSEIFDDQFSVERPDGSNFTLKIRSTKLEDSAMYFCASSHDSLSNQPQHFGDGTRLSIL.

The chain is built from TRBV2 and TRBJ1-3; D remains ambiguous. Germline loops: CDR1 SNHLY, CDR2 FYNNEI. The CDR3 length is 13 residues. The V end lost 9 bases, the J end lost 0 bases, and 9 bases lay between the germline ends. CDR3 bases: TGTGCCAGAAGGAAGAGCTCTGGAAACACCATATATTTT. It is translated as CARRKSSGNTIYF.

This clone was observed a few times. The gene calls are TRBV4-2 and TRBJ2-3; possibly TRBD1 for D (7 bases). V was clipped by 3 bases and J by 0 bases, with 13 bases between them. This CDR3 comprises 16 residues. The germline CDR1 and CDR2 sequences are LGHNA and YNFKEQ. The CDR3 is CASSQDAGQSTDTQYF. The CDR3 DNA reads as TGTGCCAGCAGCCAGGACGCGGGACAGAGCACAGATACGCAGTATTTT.

The chain is built from TRBV5-1 and TRBJ1-1; D remains ambiguous. Trimming left V 4 bases short and J 8 bases short, with 15 bases between. The germline CDR1 and CDR2 sequences are SGHRS and YFSETQ. This CDR3 is 13 amino acids long. CDR3 coding DNA: TGCGCCAGCAGCCCGGATGCTCCGACGGAAGCTTTCTTT. Amino acid sequence: CASSPDAPTEAFF.

This clone was seen a handful of times. This chain joins TRBV10-3 and TRBJ1-1; no firm D call. CDR3 length: 17 amino acids. V lost 0 bases and J 1 base, leaving 15 bases between the germline ends. Germline CDR1 is ENHRY and CDR2 is SYGVKD. CDR3 amino acids: CAISESKGRDKNTEAFF. In DNA form, the CDR3 reads TGTGCCATCAGTGAGTCGAAGGGCAGAGACAAGAACACTGAAGCTTTCTTT.

This clone was observed a handful of times. This chain joins TRBV28 and TRBJ2-6; tentative D call: TRBD2 (6 bases). This CDR3 contains 16 residues. V lost 6 bases and J lost 0, with 12 bases in between. Looked up from germline, CDR1 is MDHEN and CDR2 is SYDVKM. CDR3 bases: TGTGCCAGCAGGTCGGGAGTCTCCTCTGGGGCCAACGTCCTGACTTTC. Amino acids: CASRSGVSSGANVLTF.

The J gene is TRBJ2-7, the V gene TRBV5-4; 9 bases fit TRBD2. Trimming removed 5 bases from V and 3 bases from J; junction bases left unmatched: 9. The CDR3 has 15 residues. Germline CDR1 SGHNT, CDR2 YYREEE (reference sequence). CDR3 bases: TGTGCCAGCAGTTCGGAGACTAGCGGAAACTACGAGCAGTACTTC. Its protein is CASSSETSGNYEQYF.

The chain carries TRBV11-1 and TRBJ2-7, with D possibly matching TRBD2 (5 bases). V was cut by 5 bases and J by 2 bases, with 16 bases left in between. CDR1 SGHAT and CDR2 FQDESV come from the germline V gene (reference sequence). The CDR3 spans 15 residues. CDR3 DNA sequence: TGTGCCAGCAGCCGATCACTAGAGCCAACCTACGAGCAGTACTTC. Residues: CASSRSLEPTYEQYF. Full variable domain (remainder filled in from reference TRBV11-1 and TRBJ2-7): EAEVAQSPRYKITEKSQAVAFWCDPISGHATLYWYRQILGQGPELLVQFQDESVVDDSQLPKDRFSAERLKGVDSTLKIQPAELGDSAMYLCASSRSLEPTYEQYFGPGTRLTVT.

There are a few counts of this clone. The genes are TRBV7-9 and TRBJ2-3; 8 bases fit TRBD2. Germline CDR1 reads SEHNR; CDR2 reads FQNEAQ (reference sequence). With 7 bases clipped from V and 0 bases from J, the junction kept 3 bases outside the gene matches. This CDR3 spans 14 amino acids. CDR3 bases: TGTGCCAGCACCGTAGCGGGAAGCACAGATACGCAGTATTTT. Translating gives CASTVAGSTDTQYF.

In its sample, this clone was seen a few times. This chain connects TRBV29-1 to TRBJ2-6; D gene ambiguous. V was trimmed by 7 bases and J by 2 bases, leaving 6 bases between them. CDR3 length: 12 residues. Per germline, CDR1 SQVTM and CDR2 ANQGSEA. The CDR3 DNA reads TGCAGCGCCCACACTGGGGCCAACGTCCTGACTTTC. The encoded protein is CSAHTGANVLTF.

This clone was counted between two and nine times. The chain is built from TRBV7-9 and TRBJ2-1; no clear D. Germline V gives CDR1 SEHNR, CDR2 FQNEAQ (reference sequence). CDR3 length: 13 amino acids. Trimming pared 5 bases from V and 4 bases from J, leaving 9 bases between. The CDR3 nucleotides read TGTGCCAGCAGCCAACTCCCTTACAATGAGCAGTTCTTC. Residues: CASSQLPYNEQFF.

This clone was picked up a small number of times. The rearrangement links TRBV28 to TRBJ1-5, with TRBD1 matching over 10 bases. Trimming removed 11 bases from V and 2 bases from J; junction bases left unmatched: 6. The CDR3 has 14 residues. Germline CDR1 MDHEN, CDR2 SYDVKM. This CDR3 is CAGQGGLGNQPQHF. Written as DNA, the CDR3 is TGTGCCGGACAGGGGGGTTTGGGCAATCAGCCCCAGCATTTT.

This clone was counted a few times. The rearrangement joins TRBV29-1 to TRBJ1-5, with TRBD1 identical over 7 bases. V was clipped by 6 bases and J by 3 bases; unmatched bases: 8. This CDR3 comprises 14 residues. CDR1 and CDR2 (germline): SQVTM, ANQGSEA. The CDR3 region has the DNA TGCAGCGTGGTGGAGGGACAGTTCAATCAGCCCCAGCATTTT. Its protein product is CSVVEGQFNQPQHF.

This clone was picked up a small number of times. J is TRBJ1-2 and V is TRBV15; D is unresolved. CDR3 size: 13 residues. Trimming cost V 1 base and J 7 bases, with 10 bases left between them. Germline assignment: CDR1 LNHNV and CDR2 YYDKDF (reference sequence). The CDR3 DNA is TGTGCCACCAGCAGAGCAAGTTATGGTGGCTACACCTTC. Protein sequence: CATSRASYGGYTF.

This clone was counted between two and nine times. Other DNA sequences of this sample code for an identical CDR3. The V gene is TRBV6-6, the J gene TRBJ2-3; D is possibly TRBD1 (5 bases). Looked up from germline, CDR1 is MNHNY and CDR2 is SVGAGI (reference sequence). The CDR3 sequence is 15 residues long. With 6 bases removed from V and 0 bases from J, the gap between germline ends came to 13 bases. The DNA for the CDR3 is TGTGCCAGCAGACTACAGGATATTAGCACAGATACGCAGTATTTT. This sequence encodes CASRLQDISTDTQYF.

This clone was seen a handful of times. J is TRBJ2-7 and V is TRBV10-3; D gene unclear. The CDR3 runs to 12 residues. Trimming removed 8 bases at V and 0 bases at J, with 8 bases between. CDR1 and CDR2 from the germline V gene are ENHRY and SYGVKD. CDR3 loop: CAISLSSYEQYF. The CDR3 DNA reads TGTGCCATCTCCTTGAGCTCCTACGAGCAGTACTTC.

V gene TRBV18 combines with J gene TRBJ2-5; 7 nucleotides line up with TRBD2. J was trimmed by 5 bases and V by 3 bases; bases with no gene match: 12. The CDR3 has 16 amino acids. Germline CDR1 is KGHSH and CDR2 is LQKENI. DNA of the CDR3: TGTGCCAGCTCACCTCGTTATGCGGGAGTAGCTGAGACCCAGTACTTC. It specifies CASSPRYAGVAETQYF.

This clone was counted between two and nine times. The rearrangement uses TRBV11-2 and TRBJ2-1, with D possibly TRBD1 on 6 matching bases. Trimming left V 3 bases short and J 3 bases short, with 9 bases between. The CDR3 is made up of 14 amino acids. CDR1 and CDR2 from the germline V gene are SGHAT and FQNNGV. DNA of the CDR3: TGTGCCAGCAGCTTGGACAGAAGCTACAATGAGCAGTTCTTC. As protein: CASSLDRSYNEQFF.

The chain uses TRBV27 and TRBJ1-1; D gene unclear. This CDR3 is built from 14 residues. Trimming took 6 bases from V and 3 from J, leaving 14 bases between them. In germline, CDR1 is MNHEY, CDR2 SMNVEV (reference sequence). The CDR3 nucleotides read TGTGCCAGCAGCGATAGGGTTGCGGACACTGAAGCTTTCTTT. Translation gives CASSDRVADTEAFF.

This clone was counted between two and nine times. Here the CDR3 reads CASSQESSSYEQYF. For the CDR3, the DNA is TGCGCCAGCAGCCAAGAAAGTAGCTCCTACGAGCAGTACTTC. The chain links TRBV4-3 to TRBJ2-7; no reliable D call. The V gene's germline CDR1 is LGHNA and CDR2 YSLEER. The ends were cut back, 0 bases at V and 0 bases at J, with 6 bases in the middle. The CDR3 is 14 amino acids.